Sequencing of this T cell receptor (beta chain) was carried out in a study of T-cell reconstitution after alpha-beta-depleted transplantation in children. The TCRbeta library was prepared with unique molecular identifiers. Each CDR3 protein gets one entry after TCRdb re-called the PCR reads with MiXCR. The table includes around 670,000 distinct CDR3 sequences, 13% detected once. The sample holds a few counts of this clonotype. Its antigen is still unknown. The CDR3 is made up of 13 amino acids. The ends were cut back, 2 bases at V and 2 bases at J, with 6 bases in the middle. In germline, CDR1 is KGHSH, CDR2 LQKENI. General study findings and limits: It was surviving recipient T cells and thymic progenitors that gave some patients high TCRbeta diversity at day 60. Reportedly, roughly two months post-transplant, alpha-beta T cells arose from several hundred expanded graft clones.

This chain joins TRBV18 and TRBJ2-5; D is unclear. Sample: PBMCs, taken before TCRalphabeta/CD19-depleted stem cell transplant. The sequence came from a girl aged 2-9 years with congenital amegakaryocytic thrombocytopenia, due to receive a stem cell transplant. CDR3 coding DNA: TGTGCCAGCTCACCAACTATTCAAGAGACCCAGTACTTC. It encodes CASSPTIQETQYF.